A selection of T cell receptor beta chains follows, all from one sample in a study of T cell repertoires in cytomegalovirus infection. MiXCR, run by TCRdb on the reads, gives a single entry per CDR3 protein. The table includes about 830,000 distinct CDR3 sequences, 30% to 35% detected once. Their antigens are not known. The material was cultured CD8+ T cells from PBMCs, obtained from culture after CMV antigen stimulation. The receptors stem from a human donor in good health (CMV status not recorded). Some clones in this sample may be carry-over from other donors' samples. Each CDR3 is given with its conserved first and last residue. The D gene is left open where the match is weak. Some rows mark clone size as missing; the rest say once, few, many or name a class of expanded clone.

TRBV19	TRBJ1-1	TRBD1	few	TGTGCCAGTAGAAAGTGGGGACAGGGGGCCGCGGACACTGAAGCTTTCTTT	CASRKWGQGAADTEAFF
TRBV12-3/TRBV12-4	TRBJ1-1	-	-	TGTGCCAGCAGTTTTGGTACTGAAACTTTCTTT	CASSFGTETFF
TRBV7-9	TRBJ1-5	-	few	TGTGCCAGCAGCTTAGGCTCAGGGAGCGGGCCCCAGCATTTT	CASSLGSGSGPQHF
TRBV2	TRBJ1-5	-	-	TGTGCCAGCAAGGCAGGGAAGGAGCGGGGGAATCAGGAACATTTT	CASKAGKERGNQEHF
TRBV28	TRBJ2-5	-	-	TGTGCCAGCCGGGGAAGGGCGGCGACCCAGTACTTC	CASRGRAATQYF
TRBV29-1	TRBJ1-2	-	-	TGCAGCACTGAAGCTGGCGGCAACTATGGCTACACCTTC	CSTEAGGNYGYTF
TRBV7-8	TRBJ2-2	-	many	TGTGCCAGCAGTTCGCCCGTTGAGACAGAGAACACCGGGGAGCTGTTTTTT	CASSSPVETENTGELFF
TRBV13	TRBJ1-1	-	once	TGTGCCAGCAGCGTACCGGGACAAGGGGTCGTTGAAGCTTTCTTT	CASSVPGQGVVEAFF
TRBV7-8	TRBJ2-3	-	-	TGTGCCAGCAGCTTACGCTGGGGTTCTAGCACAGATACGCAGTATTTT	CASSLRWGSSTDTQYF
TRBV7-9	TRBJ1-2	-	-	TGTGCCAGCAGCTCCGGGACATCAAACTATGGCTACACCTTC	CASSSGTSNYGYTF
TRBV6-5	TRBJ2-1	-	few	TGTGCCAGCAGTTACAGTTCGGACGGGACTTACAATGAGCAGTTCTTC	CASSYSSDGTYNEQFF
TRBV28	TRBJ2-3	-	-	TGTGCCTGCAGTTTAGACGTCGCTGACACAGATACGCAGTATTTT	CACSLDVADTDTQYF
TRBV20-1	TRBJ1-2	-	-	TGCAGTGCTAGTTTCAGATACTATGGCTACACCTTC	CSASFRYYGYTF
TRBV27	TRBJ1-2	TRBD1	few	TGTGCCAGCAGTTTAGGGGCAGGGGGCTCGTACACCTTC	CASSLGAGGSYTF
TRBV29-1	TRBJ2-5	-	-	TGCAGCGTTATAGGTACAGACCCTGGTGTTAAGGAGACCCAGTACTTC	CSVIGTDPGVKETQYF
TRBV20-1	TRBJ1-2	-	-	TGCAGTGCTAGTTACAGGGATGAAAACTATGGCTACACCTTC	CSASYRDENYGYTF
TRBV6-2/TRBV6-3	TRBJ2-1	-	-	TGTGCCAGCAGTTACAACCGGGACAAAAACTACAATGAGCAGTTCTTC	CASSYNRDKNYNEQFF
TRBV13	TRBJ2-5	-	-	TGTGCCAGCAGACTTAACTCCCTGGGGGAGACCCAGTACTTC	CASRLNSLGETQYF
TRBV7-6	TRBJ2-3	TRBD1	once	TGTGCCAGCAGCGATCCCCTACAGGGGGATTTCAAAGGAGATACGCAGTATTTT	CASSDPLQGDFKGDTQYF
TRBV6-1	TRBJ2-7	TRBD2	many	TGTGCCAGCAGTCAGACTAGCGGGGGCTACGAGCAGTACTTC	CASSQTSGGYEQYF
TRBV27	TRBJ1-1	-	few	TGTGCCAGCAGTTTATCGGGTCATGAAGGGACTGAAGCTTTCTTT	CASSLSGHEGTEAFF
TRBV28	TRBJ1-1	-	few	TGTGCCAGCAGTTTAATGGGAGACCTGAACACTGAAGCTTTCTTT	CASSLMGDLNTEAFF
TRBV6-5	TRBJ1-4	-	-	TGTGCCAGCAGTTACTCTAATGGGGATACGGAACTGTTTTTT	CASSYSNGDTELFF
TRBV19	TRBJ1-2	-	-	TGTGCCAGTGAAAAGATGGACAGTAACTATGGCTACACCTTC	CASEKMDSNYGYTF